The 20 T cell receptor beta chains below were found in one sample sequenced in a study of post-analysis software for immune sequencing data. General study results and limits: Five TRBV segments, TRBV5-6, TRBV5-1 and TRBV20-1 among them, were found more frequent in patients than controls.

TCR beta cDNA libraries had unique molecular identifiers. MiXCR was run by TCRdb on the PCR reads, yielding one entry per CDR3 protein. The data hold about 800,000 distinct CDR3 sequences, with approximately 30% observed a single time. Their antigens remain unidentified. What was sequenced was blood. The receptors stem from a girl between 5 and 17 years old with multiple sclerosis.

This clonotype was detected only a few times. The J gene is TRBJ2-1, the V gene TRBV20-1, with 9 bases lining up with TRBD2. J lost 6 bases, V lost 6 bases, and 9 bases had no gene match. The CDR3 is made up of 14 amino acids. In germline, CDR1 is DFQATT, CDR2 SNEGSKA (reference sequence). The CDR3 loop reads CSAGPSGAGNEQFF. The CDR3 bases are TGCAGTGCAGGACCTAGCGGGGCCGGCAATGAGCAGTTCTTC.

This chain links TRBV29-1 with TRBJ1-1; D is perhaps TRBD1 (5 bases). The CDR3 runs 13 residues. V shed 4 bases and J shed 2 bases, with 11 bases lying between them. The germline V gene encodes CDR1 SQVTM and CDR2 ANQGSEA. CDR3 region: CSVVGGINTEAFF. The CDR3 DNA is TGCAGCGTTGTTGGGGGAATAAACACTGAAGCTTTCTTT.

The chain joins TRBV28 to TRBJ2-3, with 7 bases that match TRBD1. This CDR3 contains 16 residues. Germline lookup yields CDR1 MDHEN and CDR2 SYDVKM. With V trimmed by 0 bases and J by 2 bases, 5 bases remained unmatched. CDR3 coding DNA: TGTGCCAGCAGTTTATGGGAAGGACAGGCCACAGATACGCAGTATTTT. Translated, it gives CASSLWEGQATDTQYF. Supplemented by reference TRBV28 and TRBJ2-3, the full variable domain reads DVKVTQSSRYLVKRTGEKVFLECVQDMDHENMFWYRQDPGLGLRLIYFSYDVKMKEKGDIPEGYSVSREKKERFSLILESASTNQTSMYLCASSLWEGQATDTQYFGPGTRLTVL.

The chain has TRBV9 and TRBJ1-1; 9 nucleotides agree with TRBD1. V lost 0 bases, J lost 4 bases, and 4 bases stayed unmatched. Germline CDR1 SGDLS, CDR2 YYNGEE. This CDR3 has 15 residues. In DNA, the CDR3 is TGTGCCAGCAGCGTAGGGTGGGGACAGGGCACTGAAGCTTTCTTT. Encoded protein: CASSVGWGQGTEAFF.

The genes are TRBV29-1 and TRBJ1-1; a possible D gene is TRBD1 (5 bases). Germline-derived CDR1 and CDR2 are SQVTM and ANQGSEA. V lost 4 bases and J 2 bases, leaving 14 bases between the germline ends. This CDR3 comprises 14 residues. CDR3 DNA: TGCAGCGTTGTCCCCCGAGGGGCTAACACTGAAGCTTTCTTT. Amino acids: CSVVPRGANTEAFF.

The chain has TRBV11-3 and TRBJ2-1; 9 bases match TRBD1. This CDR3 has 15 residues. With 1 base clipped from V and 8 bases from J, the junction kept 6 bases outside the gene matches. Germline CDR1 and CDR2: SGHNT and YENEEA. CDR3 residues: CASSLAWDREDEQFF. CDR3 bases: TGTGCCAGCAGCTTAGCTTGGGACAGGGAGGATGAGCAGTTCTTC.

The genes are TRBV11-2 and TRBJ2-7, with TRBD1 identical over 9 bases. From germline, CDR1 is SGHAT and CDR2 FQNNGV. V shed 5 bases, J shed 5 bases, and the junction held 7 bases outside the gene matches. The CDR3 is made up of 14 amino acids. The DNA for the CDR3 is TGTGCCAGCAGCCCCGGGACAGGGATTCACGAGCAGTACTTC. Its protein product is CASSPGTGIHEQYF.

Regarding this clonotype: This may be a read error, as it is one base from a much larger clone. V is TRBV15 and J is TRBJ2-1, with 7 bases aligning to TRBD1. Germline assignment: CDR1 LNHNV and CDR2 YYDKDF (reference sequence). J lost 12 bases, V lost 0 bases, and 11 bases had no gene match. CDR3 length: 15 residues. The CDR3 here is CATSRDATGASGQFF. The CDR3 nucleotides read TGTGCCACCAGCAGAGACGCAACAGGGGCCAGTGGGCAGTTCTTC.

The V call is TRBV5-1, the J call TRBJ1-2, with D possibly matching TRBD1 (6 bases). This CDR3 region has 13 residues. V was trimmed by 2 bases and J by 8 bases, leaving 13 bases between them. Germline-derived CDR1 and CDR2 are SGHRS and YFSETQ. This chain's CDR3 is CASSLQGLQGYTF. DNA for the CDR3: TGCGCCAGCAGCTTACAGGGCCTTCAGGGCTACACCTTC. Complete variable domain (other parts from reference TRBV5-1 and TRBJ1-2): KAGVTQTPRYLIKTRGQQVTLSCSPISGHRSVSWYQQTPGQGLQFLFEYFSETQRNKGNFPGRFSGRQFSNSRSEMNVSTLELGDSALYLCASSLQGLQGYTFGSGTRLTVV.

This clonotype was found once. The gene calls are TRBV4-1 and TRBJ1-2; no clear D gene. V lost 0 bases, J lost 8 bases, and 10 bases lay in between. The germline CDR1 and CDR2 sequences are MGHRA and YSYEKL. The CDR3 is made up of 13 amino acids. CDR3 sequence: CASSQDFCRGYTF. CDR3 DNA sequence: TGCGCCAGCAGCCAAGATTTCTGTAGGGGCTACACCTTC.

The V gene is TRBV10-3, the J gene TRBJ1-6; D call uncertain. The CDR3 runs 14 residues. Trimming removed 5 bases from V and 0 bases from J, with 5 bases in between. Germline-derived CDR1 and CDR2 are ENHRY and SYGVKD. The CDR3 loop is CAISPSSYNSPLHF. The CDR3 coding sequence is TGTGCCATCAGTCCGAGCTCCTATAATTCACCCCTCCACTTT.

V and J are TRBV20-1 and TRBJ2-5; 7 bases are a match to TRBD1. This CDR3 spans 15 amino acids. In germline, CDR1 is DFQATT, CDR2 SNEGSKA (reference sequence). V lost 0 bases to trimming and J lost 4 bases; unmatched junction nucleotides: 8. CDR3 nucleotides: TGCAGTGCTAGAGACCACAGGGGCGGAGTAGAGACCCAGTACTTC. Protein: CSARDHRGGVETQYF.

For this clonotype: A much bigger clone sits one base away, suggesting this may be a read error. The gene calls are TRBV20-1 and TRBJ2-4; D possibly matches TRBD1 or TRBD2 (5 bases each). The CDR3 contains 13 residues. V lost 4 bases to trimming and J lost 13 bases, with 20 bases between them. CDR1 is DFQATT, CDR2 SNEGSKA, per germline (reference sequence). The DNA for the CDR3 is TGCAGTGCTACGGCCGGGGAATGCAGGGAGCAGTACTTC. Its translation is CSATAGECREQYF.

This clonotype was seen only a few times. CDR3 bases: TGTGCCAGCAGCCGAGACACCTCCGAAAGGACTTTC. Amino acids: CASSRDTSERTF. The J gene is TRBJ2-6, the V gene TRBV7-8, with D hard to call. Germline CDR1 is SGHVS and CDR2 is FQNEAQ. V dropped 5 bases and J dropped 18 bases, with 17 bases sitting between them. The CDR3 loop spans 12 amino acids.

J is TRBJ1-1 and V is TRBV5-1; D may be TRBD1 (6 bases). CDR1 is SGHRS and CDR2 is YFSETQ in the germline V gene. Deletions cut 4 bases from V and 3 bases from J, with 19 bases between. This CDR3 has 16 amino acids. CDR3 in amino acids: CASSARVVGGDTEAFF. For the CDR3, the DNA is TGCGCCAGCAGCGCGCGCGTAGTAGGGGGGGACACTGAAGCTTTCTTT.

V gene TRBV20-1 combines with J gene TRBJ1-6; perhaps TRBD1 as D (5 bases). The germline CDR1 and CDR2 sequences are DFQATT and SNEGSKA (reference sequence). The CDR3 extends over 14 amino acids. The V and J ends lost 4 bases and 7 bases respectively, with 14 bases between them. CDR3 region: CSAKPGRPNSPLHF. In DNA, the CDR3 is TGCAGTGCTAAGCCGGGACGGCCAAATTCACCCCTCCACTTT.

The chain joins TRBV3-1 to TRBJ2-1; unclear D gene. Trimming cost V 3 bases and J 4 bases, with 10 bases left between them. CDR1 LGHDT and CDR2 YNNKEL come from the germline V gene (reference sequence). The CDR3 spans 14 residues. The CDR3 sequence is CASSHPSGYNEQFF. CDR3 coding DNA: TGTGCCAGCAGCCACCCCAGTGGGTACAATGAGCAGTTCTTC.

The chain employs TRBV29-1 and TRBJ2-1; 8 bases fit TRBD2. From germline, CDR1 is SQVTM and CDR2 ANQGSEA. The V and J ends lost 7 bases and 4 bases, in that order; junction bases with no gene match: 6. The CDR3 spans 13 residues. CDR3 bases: TGCAGCGCCGGGGGGGGGATTTACAATGAGCAGTTCTTC. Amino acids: CSAGGGIYNEQFF.

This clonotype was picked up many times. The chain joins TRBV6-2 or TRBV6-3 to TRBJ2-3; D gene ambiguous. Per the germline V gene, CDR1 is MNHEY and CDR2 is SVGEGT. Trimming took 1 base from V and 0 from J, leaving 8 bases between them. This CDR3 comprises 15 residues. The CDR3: CASSYLTSSTDTQYF. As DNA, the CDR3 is TGTGCCAGCAGTTACTTGACGTCCAGCACAGATACGCAGTATTTT.

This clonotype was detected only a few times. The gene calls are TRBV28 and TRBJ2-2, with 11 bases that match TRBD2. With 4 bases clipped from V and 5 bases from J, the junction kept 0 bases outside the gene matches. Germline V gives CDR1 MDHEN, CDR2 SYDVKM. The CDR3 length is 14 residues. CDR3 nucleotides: TGTGCCAGCAGTTGGACTAGCGGGACCGGGGAGCTGTTTTTT. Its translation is CASSWTSGTGELFF.